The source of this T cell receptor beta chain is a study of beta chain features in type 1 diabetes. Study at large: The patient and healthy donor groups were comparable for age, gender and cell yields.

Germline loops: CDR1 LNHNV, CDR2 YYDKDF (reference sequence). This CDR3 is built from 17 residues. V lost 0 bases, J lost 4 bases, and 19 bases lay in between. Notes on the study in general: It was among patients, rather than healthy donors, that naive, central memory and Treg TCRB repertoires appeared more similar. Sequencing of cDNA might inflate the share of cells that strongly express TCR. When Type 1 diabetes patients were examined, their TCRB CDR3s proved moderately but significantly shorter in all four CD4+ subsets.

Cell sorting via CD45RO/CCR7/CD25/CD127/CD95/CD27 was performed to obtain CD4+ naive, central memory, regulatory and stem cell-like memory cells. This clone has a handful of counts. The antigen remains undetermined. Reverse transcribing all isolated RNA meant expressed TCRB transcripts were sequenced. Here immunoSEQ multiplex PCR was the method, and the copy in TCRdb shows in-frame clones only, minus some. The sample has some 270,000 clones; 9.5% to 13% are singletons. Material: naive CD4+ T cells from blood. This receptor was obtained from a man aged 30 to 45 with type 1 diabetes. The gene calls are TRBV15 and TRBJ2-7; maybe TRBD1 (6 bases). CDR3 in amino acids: CATSRDPPWRQAYEQYF. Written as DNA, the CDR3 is TGTGCCACCAGCAGAGATCCCCCTTGGAGACAGGCTTACGAGCAGTACTTC.